This TCR beta chain was sequenced during a study of graft-versus-host responses after intestinal transplantation. In the study overall: Multivisceral, liver-intestinal, or isolated intestinal grafts went to recipients.

This CDR3 has 18 amino acids. On this clone: The antigen is undetermined.

The protocol was immunoSEQ multiplex PCR, while the TCRdb copy is restricted to in-frame clones and leaves out a portion. The table includes around 99,000 clones, about 93% detected once. This TCR came from a human donor who received an intestinal transplant. The sample consisted of unstimulated CD8+ T cells sorted from spleen or lymph node cells, taken before intestinal transplant. The J gene is TRBJ2-5, the V gene TRBV21-1; the table's D call of TRBD2 was not tested on the DNA. TRBV21-1 is assigned pseudogene status. Written as DNA, the CDR3 is TGTGCCAGCAGCAAGGAATGTCCCTTTGGCGGGAACCAAGAGACCCAGTACTTC. It is translated as CASSKECPFGGNQETQYF.